A selection of T cell receptor beta chains follows, all from one sample in a study of blood T cell repertoires in COVID-19. Libraries were prepared by immunoSEQ multiplex PCR; TCRdb keeps only in-frame clonotypes and omits some of them. In the table there are roughly 200,000 clones, around four fifths of which are singletons. Sequencing input: peripheral blood. The receptors were sampled from a woman aged 40 to 50 with COVID-19, enrolled during active disease. Each CDR3 is given with its conserved first and last residue. Each record gives: V gene, D gene, J gene, clone size, CDR3 protein, CDR3 DNA. A D gene is named only where the DNA matches it firmly. Size is stated for part of the rows, as once, few or many counts, or as a class when the clone is expanded.

TRBV7-2	.	TRBJ2-7	.	CASSFWSSYEQYF	TGTGCCAGCAGCTTTTGGAGCTCCTACGAGCAGTACTTC
TRBV3-1/TRBV3-2	.	TRBJ2-7	.	CASSLGEYEQYF	TGTGCCAGCAGCCTTGGAGAGTACGAGCAGTACTTC
TRBV24-1	.	TRBJ2-1	.	CATSEGGGSYNEQFF	TGTGCCACCAGTGAAGGAGGGGGCTCTTACAATGAGCAGTTCTTC
TRBV7-9	.	TRBJ2-3	.	CASIDGSLSAVSRYF	TGTGCCAGCATCGACGGGTCCTTAAGTGCGGTGAGTCGGTATTTT
TRBV19	TRBD1	TRBJ2-7	.	CASQQGTHEQYF	TGTGCCAGCCAACAGGGGACCCACGAGCAGTACTTC
TRBV6-5	.	TRBJ1-1	few	CASRDTQGYTEAFF	TGTGCCAGCAGGGACACACAGGGTTACACTGAAGCTTTCTTT
TRBV12-3/TRBV12-4	.	TRBJ2-1	.	CASGGSYNEQFF	TGTGCCAGCGGGGGGAGTTACAATGAGCAGTTCTTC
TRBV19	TRBD2	TRBJ2-7	once	CASRTSGRGSYEQYF	TGTGCCAGTCGGACTAGCGGGAGGGGGTCCTACGAGCAGTACTTC
TRBV5-4	.	TRBJ2-7	.	CASSVALSYEQYF	TGTGCCAGCAGCGTTGCACTTTCCTACGAGCAGTACTTC
TRBV19	TRBD1	TRBJ2-5	once	CASSMGTAQETQYF	TGTGCCAGTAGTATGGGGACAGCCCAAGAGACCCAGTACTTC
TRBV28	.	TRBJ1-1	.	CASSLWSREAFF	TGTGCCAGCAGTTTATGGTCCAGGGAAGCTTTCTTT
TRBV5-1	.	TRBJ1-2	few	CASSSPTGQLIDPHRYGYTF	TGCGCCAGCAGCTCCCCGACGGGACAACTCATCGACCCCCACCGCTATGGCTACACCTTC
TRBV5-6	.	TRBJ1-2	.	CASSRMADNYGYTF	TGTGCCAGCAGCAGGATGGCGGATAACTATGGCTACACCTTC
TRBV29-1	.	TRBJ1-2	.	CSVSGGALQLYGYTF	TGCAGCGTCTCAGGAGGGGCGCTTCAACTCTATGGCTACACCTTC
TRBV5-4	.	TRBJ1-1	.	CASRISAGSMNTEAFF	TGTGCCAGCAGAATTAGCGCCGGCTCCATGAACACTGAAGCTTTCTTT
TRBV5-5	.	TRBJ2-7	.	CASSLTGLNYEQYF	TGTGCCAGCAGCTTAACAGGGTTGAACTACGAGCAGTACTTC
TRBV7-9	TRBD1	TRBJ2-2	.	CASSPPVWGQGHTGELFF	TGTGCCAGCAGCCCGCCCGTCTGGGGACAGGGTCACACCGGGGAGCTGTTTTTT
TRBV6-5	TRBD1	TRBJ1-1	.	CASSPIRGSNTEAFF	TGTGCCAGCAGTCCAATCAGGGGGTCGAACACTGAAGCTTTCTTT
TRBV3-1/TRBV3-2	TRBD1	TRBJ1-1	once	CASRSSTGQVAFF	TGTGCCAGCAGGTCTAGCACTGGACAGGTGGCTTTCTTT
TRBV18	TRBD2	TRBJ2-1	.	CASSPRHPGGTYNEQFF	TGTGCCAGCTCACCCCGTCACCCGGGAGGTACCTACAATGAGCAGTTCTTC
TRBV28	TRBD1	TRBJ1-6	.	CASNLLGQGLPLHF	TGTGCCAGCAACTTATTGGGACAGGGTTTACCCCTCCACTTT
TRBV3-1/TRBV3-2	.	TRBJ2-6	.	CASSQDIRGSGANVLTF	TGTGCCAGCAGCCAAGATATAAGGGGCTCTGGGGCCAACGTCCTGACTTTC